This T cell receptor beta chain was documented in a study of regulatory T cells in long-lasting Graves disease. Researchers made TCR beta libraries by using iRepertoire HTBI primers and running Arm-PCR on CDR3 regions. Original processing notes: Sample data revealed under 75 TRBV and 14 TRBJ segments. From the multiplex PCR reads, TCRdb called clonotypes with MiXCR, one entry per CDR3 protein. The V and J calls were not made by the authors but by TCRdb's processing. This sample has over 450,000 distinct CDR3 sequences, with roughly 21% found just once. Time point of the sample: persistent/refractory GD, antithyroid drugs over 5 years with positive TRAb. With RNA extracted from PBMCs as input, the TCR library was made. In its sample, this clonotype was seen many times. The input for sequencing was peripheral blood mononuclear cells (PBMCs), taken when the disease was refractory, from a patient treated with antithyroid drugs. The clonotype comes from a female donor with Graves disease.

DNA of the CDR3: TGTGCCAGCAGTGACTATGAGTCACATCAAGAGACCCAGTACTTC. The encoded protein is CASSDYESHQETQYF. The V gene is TRBV2, the J gene TRBJ2-5, with D hard to call. Trimming cost V 3 bases and J 2 bases, with 13 bases left between them. Germline V lookup: CDR1 SNHLY, CDR2 FYNNEI. This CDR3 has 15 residues.